This T cell receptor (beta chain) was documented in a study of T cells in Graves' hyperthyroidism and ophthalmopathy. Whole-study context: Blood from the periphery was taken at initial diagnosis, before any treatment.

Template material for amplifying TCR beta CDR3 regions consisted of RNA transcripts. When the TCR CDR3 underwent first-round RT-PCR, the HTBI primer set was used. TCRdb itself ran the multiplex PCR reads through MiXCR, one entry per CDR3 protein. The top ten clones hold around 9.6% of a sample with hundreds of thousands of distinct CDR3 sequences, around 15% of them seen once. There are 14 residues in the CDR3. The V and J ends lost 8 bases and 1 base respectively, with 11 bases between them. Germline V CDR1 and CDR2: MDHEN, SYDVKM. Over 18 months, lack of ophthalmopathy progression marked Graves' hyperthyroidism as stable. Hyperthyroidism in the patients, aged 18 to 65, was newly diagnosed and under 2 months in duration. Clinicians diagnosed patients from clinical symptoms, serum thyroxine and TRAb, thyroid ultrasound and orbital computed tomography. This clonotype was observed a handful of times.

Sequencing was done on a sample of blood. The clonotype originates from a woman aged 18 to 35 with Graves' hyperthyroidism. V gene TRBV28 combines with J gene TRBJ2-2; D gene uncertain. This chain's CDR3 is CASRATENTGELFF. The CDR3 DNA is TGTGCCAGCCGGGCTACTGAGAACACCGGGGAGCTGTTTTTT.